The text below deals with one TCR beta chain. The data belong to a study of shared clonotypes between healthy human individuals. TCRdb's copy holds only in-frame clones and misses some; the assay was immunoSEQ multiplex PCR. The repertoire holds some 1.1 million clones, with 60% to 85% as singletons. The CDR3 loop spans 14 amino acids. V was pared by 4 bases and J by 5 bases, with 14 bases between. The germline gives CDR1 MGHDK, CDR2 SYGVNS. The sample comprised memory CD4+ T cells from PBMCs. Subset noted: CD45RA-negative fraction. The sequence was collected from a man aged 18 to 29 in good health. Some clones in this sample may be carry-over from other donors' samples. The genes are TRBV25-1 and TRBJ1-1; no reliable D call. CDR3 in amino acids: CASSGARDLTEAFF. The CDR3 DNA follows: TGTGCCAGCAGTGGAGCGAGGGATCTGACTGAAGCTTTCTTT.